This TCR beta chain was sequenced in a study of CD8+ T cells in alopecia areata. RNA extraction and reverse transcription yielded cDNA as sequencing template. The assay was immunoSEQ multiplex PCR, and TCRdb's table has in-frame clones only and misses some. In the table there are 150,000 to 200,000 clones, over 55% of which are singletons. Germline V CDR1 and CDR2: SNHLY, FYNNEI. This CDR3 comprises 14 residues. Trimming removed 1 base at V and 4 bases at J, with 10 bases between. Study-level points and caveats: Lesional tissue from the scalp (especially in alopecia totalis/universalis) showed higher clonality than normal scalp.

Sorted out of PBMCs were CD4+ T cells and CD8+ T cells. Notes on this clone: Its antigen is currently unknown.

The V gene is TRBV2, the J gene TRBJ1-2, with a weak D call TRBD1 (5 bases). Here the sequenced sample was CD4+ T cells sorted from blood, taken at week 0. The source is a human donor with alopecia areata. The CDR3 spells CASSEEGLSYGYTF. The CDR3 coding sequence is TGTGCCAGCAGTGAAGAGGGGCTCAGCTATGGCTACACCTTC. Full variable domain (missing parts from reference TRBV2 and TRBJ1-2): EPEVTQTPSHQVTQMGQEVILRCVPISNHLYFYWYRQILGQKVEFLVSFYNNEISEKSEIFDDQFSVERPDGSNFTLKIRSTKLEDSAMYFCASSEEGLSYGYTFGSGTRLTVV.